This T cell receptor beta chain was profiled in a study of shared clonotypes between healthy human individuals. Germline V lookup: CDR1 KGHSH, CDR2 LQKENI. V lost 0 bases to trimming and J lost 0 bases; unmatched junction nucleotides: 7. CDR3 length equals 17 residues. Whole-study findings and limits: Despite large depth, sorted-subset datasets appeared incompletely sequenced. Clonotypes not shared had lower generation probabilities than those common to all four donors.

Sequencing was performed with immunoSEQ multiplex PCR; in TCRdb, only in-frame clones are kept and a portion is missing. The table records some 2 million clones, approximately 95% of them present only once. Study donors comprised healthy, HIV-negative adults devoid of recent acute infection or vaccination. It was into CD45RA+ naive and CD45RA-negative memory subsets that the CD4+ cells were split. About this clone itself: Antigen specificity is unknown.

Material: naive CD4+ T cells sorted from blood. Regarding subset: CD45RA+ positively selected. This clonotype was obtained from a man between 18 and 29 years old in good health. J is TRBJ1-1 and V is TRBV18, with 7 bases matching TRBD1. CDR3 protein: CASSPPFGTAMNTEAFF. CDR3 nucleotides: TGTGCCAGCTCACCACCGTTCGGGACAGCTATGAACACTGAAGCTTTCTTT.